A selection of T cell receptor beta chains follows, all from one sample in a study of OX40 agonist ivuxolimab in advanced cancers. Repertoires were generated with immunoSEQ multiplex PCR, while TCRdb's copy carries only in-frame clones and drops some. Found here are roughly 79,000 clones, approximately 80% of them singletons; the top ten hold 0.45% to 0.6%. The sample consisted of CD4+ or CD8+ T cells sorted from blood, taken in a trial of the OX40 agonist ivuxolimab. The origin of the receptors is an adult with an advanced solid tumor such as melanoma, head and neck, liver or kidney cancer. CDR3s include the opening cysteine and the closing phenylalanine or tryptophan. Fields, in order: CDR3 length, D gene, J gene, V gene, clone size, CDR3 protein, CDR3 DNA. D genes are given only for firm matches. Size is omitted from some rows. Given values are once, few, many or a class for expanded clones.

18 | TRBD2 | TRBJ2-2 | TRBV4-3 | once | CASSQDLGLALLTGELFF | TGCGCCAGCAGCCAAGATTTGGGACTAGCACTATTAACCGGGGAGCTGTTTTTT
14 | - | TRBJ2-5 | TRBV4-3 | - | CASSQNGDGETQYF | TGCGCCAGCAGCCAAAACGGGGACGGGGAGACCCAGTACTTC
15 | - | TRBJ2-4 | TRBV6-5 | - | CASSYGAVAKNIQYF | TGTGCCAGCAGTTACGGGGCAGTAGCCAAAAACATTCAGTACTTC
16 | TRBD2 | TRBJ2-3 | TRBV9 | - | CASSVAGTKSTDTQYF | TGTGCCAGCAGCGTAGCCGGGACTAAAAGCACAGATACGCAGTATTTT
14 | - | TRBJ1-1 | TRBV6-5 | - | CASSQYTGDTEAFF | TGTGCCAGCAGTCAATATACAGGCGACACTGAAGCTTTCTTT
14 | TRBD2 | TRBJ2-3 | TRBV29-1 | - | CSVGLAGNTDTQYF | TGCAGCGTGGGACTAGCGGGAAACACAGATACGCAGTATTTT
14 | - | TRBJ1-5 | TRBV27 | - | CASKATALNQPQHF | TGTGCCAGCAAAGCGACAGCGCTCAATCAGCCCCAGCATTTT
15 | - | TRBJ2-5 | TRBV27 | - | CASSQHSTRGETQYF | TGTGCCAGCAGTCAACACTCGACCAGAGGGGAGACCCAGTACTTC
11 | - | TRBJ2-1 | TRBV2 | - | CASSERDREFF | TGTGCCAGCAGTGAGCGCGATAGGGAGTTCTTC
23 | - | TRBJ1-2 | TRBV14 | - | CASSQEGVDYGYTFGSVDYGYTF | -
17 | - | TRBJ1-5 | TRBV5-5 | - | CASSLEAVRGANQPQHF | TGTGCCAGCAGCTTGGAGGCAGTCCGAGGGGCCAATCAGCCCCAGCATTTT
13 | - | TRBJ2-3 | TRBV7-2 | - | CASSFSLGDTQYF | TGTGCCAGCAGTTTTTCCCTAGGAGATACGCAGTATTTT
13 | - | TRBJ1-6 | TRBV10-3 | - | CAISDDSGSPLHF | TGTGCCATCAGTGACGACAGCGGTTCACCCCTCCACTTT
13 | TRBD2 | TRBJ2-3 | TRBV4-3 | - | CAAGDGGLDTQYF | TGCGCAGCGGGGGACGGGGGGTTGGATACGCAGTATTTT
12 | - | TRBJ2-2 | TRBV6-5 | - | CASSYPDGELFF | TGTGCCAGCAGTTACCCCGACGGGGAGCTGTTTTTT
14 | - | TRBJ2-2 | TRBV5-1 | - | CASRRTFNTGELFF | TGCGCCAGCAGGCGTACCTTTAACACCGGGGAGCTGTTTTTT
18 | TRBD2 | TRBJ2-1 | TRBV7-2 | - | CASSLKIVGLAGLNEQFF | TGTGCCAGCAGCTTAAAGATAGTCGGGCTAGCGGGATTAAATGAGCAGTTCTTC
15 | - | TRBJ2-5 | TRBV10-3 | once | CAISEPNRVGETQYF | TGTGCCATCAGTGAACCTAACAGGGTCGGAGAGACCCAGTACTTC
15 | - | TRBJ1-5 | TRBV16 | - | CASSQLNRAGQPQHF | TGTGCCAGCAGCCAACTTAACAGGGCAGGACAGCCCCAGCATTTT
13 | TRBD2 | TRBJ2-5 | TRBV30 | - | CAWSLAGGETQYF | TGTGCCTGGAGTCTAGCGGGAGGCGAGACCCAGTACTTC
13 | - | TRBJ2-5 | TRBV12-5 | - | CASALGPQETQYF | TGTGCTAGCGCCCTCGGGCCTCAAGAGACCCAGTACTTC
13 | - | TRBJ1-1 | TRBV7-2 | - | CASSLAWTTEAFF | TGTGCCAGCAGCTTAGCCTGGACAACTGAAGCTTTCTTT
16 | TRBD1 | TRBJ2-5 | TRBV7-2 | - | CASSLVGGQHQETQYF | TGTGCCAGCAGCTTAGTAGGGGGACAGCACCAAGAGACCCAGTACTTC
15 | TRBD1 | TRBJ2-3 | TRBV5-1 | - | CASSFDGQGTDTQYF | TGCGCCAGCAGCTTTGATGGACAGGGGACAGATACGCAGTATTTT
16 | TRBD2 | TRBJ2-2 | TRBV5-1 | many | CASSRGTSGGTGELFF | TGCGCCAGCAGCCGAGGGACTAGCGGGGGTACCGGGGAGCTGTTTTTT
16 | - | TRBJ1-3 | TRBV7-2 | few | CASSWRDRSSGNTIYF | TGTGCCAGCAGCTGGCGGGACCGAAGCTCTGGAAACACCATATATTTT
15 | - | TRBJ2-1 | TRBV4-1 | - | CASRRTGHSGNEQFF | TGCGCCAGCAGGCGAACGGGACACTCCGGGAATGAGCAGTTCTTC
16 | TRBD2 | TRBJ2-3 | TRBV28 | once | CASSGPSGGTTDTQYF | TGTGCCAGCAGTGGACCTAGCGGGGGGACCACAGATACGCAGTATTTT